These 29 T cell receptor beta chains came from one sample sequenced in a study of T cells in Graves' hyperthyroidism and ophthalmopathy. The source material, RNA transcripts, was used to amplify TCR beta CDR3 regions. The HTBI primer set was used in a first-round RT-PCR of the TCR CDR3. One entry per CDR3 protein, called by TCRdb with MiXCR from the multiplex PCR reads. The sample gives nearly 250,000 distinct CDR3 sequences, 16% of which show up once; around 28% is in the top ten. The sequenced sample consisted of blood. Every receptor here comes from a woman younger than 35 with Graves' ophthalmopathy.

In this sample, this clonotype turned up many times. The rearrangement joins TRBV20-1 to TRBJ1-2; D ambiguous. V was cut by 0 bases and J by 2 bases, with 10 bases left in between. In germline, CDR1 is DFQATT, CDR2 SNEGSKA (reference sequence). The CDR3 is 14 residues long. CDR3 coding DNA: TGCAGTGCTAGAGAGGTCGGAAAAAACTATGGCTACACCTTC. It encodes CSAREVGKNYGYTF.

This clonotype appeared once. The genes are TRBV2 and TRBJ2-1; TRBD2 is a possible D gene (5 bases). Germline CDR1 SNHLY, CDR2 FYNNEI. Trimming took 0 bases from V and 4 from J, leaving 10 bases between them. The CDR3 sequence is 15 residues long. The CDR3 spells CASSEAQGLYNEQFF. DNA of the CDR3: TGTGCCAGCAGTGAAGCGCAAGGACTTTACAATGAGCAGTTCTTC.

This clonotype was detected many times. J is TRBJ2-6 and V is TRBV6-1, with D perhaps TRBD1 or TRBD2 (5 bases each). This CDR3 has 17 residues. CDR1 is MNHNS, CDR2 SASEGT, per germline. V dropped 7 bases and J dropped 2 bases, with 18 bases sitting between them. The CDR3 DNA sequence: TGTGCCAGCAATCGGGGCATAAGTCAGCCTGGGGCCAACGTCCTGACTTTC. It yields the protein CASNRGISQPGANVLTF.

This clonotype was counted many times. The gene calls are TRBV7-2 and TRBJ2-5; D is perhaps TRBD2 (7 bases). V gave up 4 bases and J gave up 2 bases, with 14 bases separating them. The germline gives CDR1 SGHTA, CDR2 FQGNSA. The CDR3 extends over 15 amino acids. This CDR3 reads CASSWGGGVQETQYF. CDR3 sequence (DNA): TGTGCCAGCAGCTGGGGGGGCGGGGTGCAAGAGACCCAGTACTTC.

This clonotype was counted ten times or more. The rearrangement links TRBV24-1 to TRBJ2-7; perhaps TRBD2 as D (6 bases). V was trimmed by 7 bases and J by 0 bases, leaving 12 bases between them. This CDR3 spans 14 amino acids. The V gene's germline CDR1 is KGHDR and CDR2 SFDVKD. The chain's CDR3 is CATRGGRDSYEQYF. Here the CDR3 DNA reads TGTGCCACCAGAGGAGGGCGGGACTCCTACGAGCAGTACTTC.

Note on this clonotype: At one end, the junction sequence differs from germline, possibly due to a read error. This rearrangement joins TRBV7-2 to TRBJ2-1; 8 bases map to TRBD2. CDR1 SGHTA and CDR2 FQGNSA come from the germline V gene. The CDR3 consists of 17 residues. The CDR3 bases are TGCGCCAGCAGCTTGGATAGCGGGGCAGCCCATTACAATGAGCAGTTCTTC. It translates to CASSLDSGAAHYNEQFF.

This chain joins TRBV2 and TRBJ2-5, with TRBD1 matching 7 bases. In germline, CDR1 is SNHLY, CDR2 FYNNEI. The CDR3 contains 15 residues. Trimming removed 6 bases from V and 1 base from J; junction bases left unmatched: 8. Written as DNA, the CDR3 is TGTGCCAGCAGAGGGCTCCGGGACAGCCAAGAGACCCAGTACTTC. Amino acid sequence: CASRGLRDSQETQYF.

This clonotype was seen repeatedly, ten times or more. V usage is TRBV2 and J usage is TRBJ2-3; 13 nucleotides match TRBD2. CDR3 size: 16 residues. Trimming cost V 4 bases and J 6 bases; bases outside gene matches: 7. Germline CDR1 and CDR2: SNHLY and FYNNEI. The DNA for the CDR3 is TGTGCCAGCAGTGCCCCACTAGCGGGAGGGAGTGATACGCAGTATTTT. This gives the protein CASSAPLAGGSDTQYF. Full variable domain (missing parts from reference TRBV2 and TRBJ2-3): EPEVTQTPSHQVTQMGQEVILRCVPISNHLYFYWYRQILGQKVEFLVSFYNNEISEKSEIFDDQFSVERPDGSNFTLKIRSTKLEDSAMYFCASSAPLAGGSDTQYFGPGTRLTVL.

In this sample, this clonotype turned up many times. This sequence joins TRBV7-3 and TRBJ1-4; perhaps TRBD1 as D (6 bases). The germline V gene has CDR1 SGHTA and CDR2 FQGTGA. V lost 2 bases to trimming and J lost 1 base, with 17 bases between them. CDR3 length: 18 residues. The CDR3 loop reads CASSLVDRTQGTNEKLFF. The CDR3 DNA follows: TGTGCCAGCAGCTTAGTGGACAGAACGCAAGGAACTAATGAAAAACTGTTTTTT. The variable domain in full, completed from reference TRBV7-3 and TRBJ1-4, reads GAGVSQTPSNKVTEKGKYVELRCDPISGHTALYWYRQSLGQGPEFLIYFQGTGAADDSGLPNDRFFAVRPEGSVSTLKIQRTERGDSAVYLCASSLVDRTQGTNEKLFFGSGTQLSVL.

This clonotype came up many times. The V and J genes are TRBV19 and TRBJ2-2, with D perhaps given as TRBD1 or TRBD2 (6 bases each). This CDR3 contains 15 residues. Germline CDR1 reads LNHDA; CDR2 reads SQIVND (reference sequence). Between the trimmed V and J ends, which lost 7 bases and 0 bases, there was a span of 12 bases. The CDR3 coding sequence is TGTGCCAGTAACGTAGGGGGGCCGAACACCGGGGAGCTGTTTTTT. Residues: CASNVGGPNTGELFF.

The sample holds a few counts of this clonotype. This chain joins TRBV19 and TRBJ2-4; D is undetermined. The CDR3 spans 15 residues. The V and J ends lost 7 bases and 3 bases respectively, with 16 bases between them. Germline lookup yields CDR1 LNHDA and CDR2 SQIVND (reference sequence). The CDR3 region is CASKGVGIVKNIQYF. CDR3 nucleotide sequence: TGTGCCAGTAAGGGCGTAGGGATTGTCAAAAACATTCAGTACTTC.

This clonotype occurred many times. The chain uses TRBV15 and TRBJ1-1; D not certain. The CDR3 is made up of 14 amino acids. CDR1 and CDR2 (germline): LNHNV, YYDKDF (reference sequence). V was trimmed by 1 base and J by 0 bases, leaving 6 bases between them. The CDR3 here is CATSRGELNTEAFF. The CDR3 DNA sequence: TGTGCCACCAGCAGAGGGGAGTTGAACACTGAAGCTTTCTTT.

Regarding this clonotype: A much larger clonotype is one base distant, so this may be a read error. This chain uses TRBV7-8 with TRBJ2-3; D is uncertain. The CDR3 contains 14 residues. With 2 bases removed from V and 2 bases from J, the gap between germline ends came to 8 bases. Germline assignment: CDR1 SGHVS and CDR2 FQNEAQ. The CDR3 DNA reads TGTGCCAGCAGCTTAAGCAGCTTCACAGATACGCAGTATTTT. Translating it yields CASSLSSFTDTQYF.

There are many counts of this clonotype. The CDR3 region has the DNA TGCAGTGCTAGAAGTCTCGTAGGGGACAAAACCTACAATGAGCAGTTCTTC. This sequence encodes CSARSLVGDKTYNEQFF. The rearrangement joins TRBV20-1 to TRBJ2-1, with D perhaps TRBD1 (6 bases). Germline V gene data show CDR1 as DFQATT and CDR2 as SNEGSKA (reference sequence). The CDR3 spans 17 residues. Trimming stripped 2 bases from V and 2 bases from J, with 19 bases between.

As to this clonotype: A much bigger clone sits one base away, suggesting this may be a read error. This chain links TRBV20-1 with TRBJ1-4; D unclear. CDR3 length: 11 amino acids. CDR1 and CDR2 (germline): DFQATT, SNEGSKA (reference sequence). V lost 2 bases to trimming and J lost 6 bases, with 4 bases between them. The CDR3 spells CSARLYEKLFF. The DNA for the CDR3 is TGCAGTGCTAGATTATATGAAAAACTGTTTTTT.

This clonotype occurred many times. The J gene is TRBJ2-4, the V gene TRBV20-1; perhaps D is TRBD1 or TRBD2 (5 bases each). In germline, CDR1 is DFQATT, CDR2 SNEGSKA (reference sequence). This CDR3 comprises 15 residues. V was trimmed by 3 bases and J by 0 bases, leaving 12 bases between them. The CDR3 DNA sequence: TGCAGTGCTAGTTTGAGGGACGCAGCCAAAAACATTCAGTACTTC. Residues: CSASLRDAAKNIQYF.

This clonotype was picked up many times. The CDR3 DNA reads as TGCAGTGCTAGAGAGATACGGGACAGGGGGATGAGGGATACGCAGTATTTT. Its translation is CSAREIRDRGMRDTQYF. This chain uses TRBV20-1 with TRBJ2-3; 11 bases map to TRBD1. With V trimmed by 0 bases and J by 6 bases, 11 bases remained unmatched. In germline, CDR1 is DFQATT, CDR2 SNEGSKA (reference sequence). The CDR3 runs 17 residues.

This clonotype was recorded at least ten times. The chain employs TRBV6-1 and TRBJ2-3, with a possible D match to TRBD1 (7 bases). Germline values: CDR1 MNHNS, CDR2 SASEGT. CDR3 length: 12 residues. Trimming took 8 bases from V and 3 from J, leaving 9 bases between them. The CDR3 coding sequence is TGTGCCAGCCAGGGGGGAACAGATACGCAGTATTTT. This translates into CASQGGTDTQYF.

Many counts were recorded for this clonotype. The chain recombines TRBV7-3 with TRBJ2-7, with 12 bases fitting TRBD1. The CDR3 covers 17 residues. Trimming removed 2 bases from V and 1 base from J; junction bases left unmatched: 6. Germline CDR1 and CDR2: SGHTA and FQGTGA. The CDR3 nucleotides read TGTGCCAGCAGCTTAGGGACAGGGGGCTTTTCGTCCTACGAGCAGTACTTC. This codes for CASSLGTGGFSSYEQYF.

This clonotype was recorded at least ten times. This chain connects TRBV7-2 to TRBJ2-1, with 8 bases matching TRBD2. Germline V lookup: CDR1 SGHTA, CDR2 FQGNSA. CDR3 size: 15 residues. Trimming took 3 bases from V and 6 from J; bases not matched to a gene: 7. The DNA for the CDR3 is TGTGCCAGCAGCTTCCAATCTAGCGGGTTCAATGAGCAGTTCTTC. Amino acid sequence: CASSFQSSGFNEQFF.

This clonotype was observed at least ten times. V gene TRBV20-1 combines with J gene TRBJ2-3; TRBD2 aligns across 15 bases. The CDR3 is 16 amino acids. Germline loops: CDR1 DFQATT, CDR2 SNEGSKA (reference sequence). Trimming cost V 5 bases and J 4 bases; bases outside gene matches: 7. The chain's CDR3 is CSAPGTSGRFADTQYF. The CDR3 coding sequence is TGCAGTGCTCCTGGGACTAGCGGGAGGTTCGCAGATACGCAGTATTTT.

The table lists this clonotype with many counts. This sequence joins TRBV5-6 and TRBJ1-1; tentatively, D is TRBD1 (6 bases). Germline V gene data show CDR1 as SGHDT and CDR2 as YYEEEE. Trimming cost V 0 bases and J 6 bases, with 12 bases left between them. CDR3 length: 14 amino acids. The CDR3 region has the DNA TGTGCCAGCAGCTTGGGGAACAGGGTCCCTGAAGCTTTCTTT. It translates to CASSLGNRVPEAFF.

In this sample, this clonotype turned up many times. This chain uses TRBV2 with TRBJ2-5; 11 positions agree with TRBD2. This CDR3 region has 15 residues. Germline V CDR1 and CDR2: SNHLY, FYNNEI. J lost 4 bases, V lost 7 bases, and 8 bases had no gene match. Here the CDR3 reads CASTRTSGRGETQYF. Here the CDR3 DNA reads TGTGCCAGCACAAGAACTAGCGGGAGAGGAGAGACCCAGTACTTC.

This clonotype was counted ten times or more. The chain couples TRBV19 to TRBJ1-1, with D possibly TRBD1 on 6 matching bases. V lost 5 bases, J lost 4 bases, and 14 bases lay in between. CDR1 is LNHDA and CDR2 is SQIVND in the germline V gene (reference sequence). There are 14 residues in the CDR3. CDR3 amino acids: CASSPLTGATEAFF. The CDR3 nucleotides are TGTGCCAGTAGTCCATTGACAGGTGCCACTGAAGCTTTCTTT.

In this sample, this clonotype turned up many times. CDR3 protein: CASSFLRGSGNEQFF. In DNA, the CDR3 is TGTGCCAGCAGTTTCCTGAGGGGGTCGGGGAATGAGCAGTTCTTC. V is TRBV28 and J is TRBJ2-1; maybe TRBD1 (6 bases). CDR1 is MDHEN, CDR2 SYDVKM, per germline. Trimming left V 3 bases short and J 7 bases short, with 16 bases between. The CDR3 consists of 15 residues.

This clonotype was recorded many times. This chain uses TRBV28 with TRBJ2-7; D is uncertain. Germline assignment: CDR1 MDHEN and CDR2 SYDVKM. Trimming took off 1 base at V and 0 bases at J, with 16 bases between the two ends. The CDR3 is made up of 17 amino acids. In DNA form, the CDR3 reads TGTGCCAGCAGTTTATTTTGGAACAGCGACCCCTCCTACGAGCAGTACTTC. This gives the protein CASSLFWNSDPSYEQYF.

This clonotype was seen repeatedly, ten times or more. The chain carries TRBV5-1 and TRBJ2-3; the D gene is possibly TRBD1 (6 bases). This CDR3 comprises 16 residues. Trimming cost V 3 bases and J 1 base, with 15 bases left between them. Germline V gene data show CDR1 as SGHRS and CDR2 as YFSETQ. CDR3 nucleotide sequence: TGCGCCAGCAGCTCCTACGGGACACCTCGCACAGATACGCAGTATTTT. This codes for CASSSYGTPRTDTQYF.

This clonotype was observed many times. This rearrangement joins TRBV12-3 or TRBV12-4 to TRBJ1-2, with 9 bases lining up with TRBD1. This CDR3 comprises 15 residues. V lost 6 bases and J lost 5; bases outside the gene matches: 10. For the CDR3, the DNA is TGTGCCAGCAGGCTGGGACAGGGAGTTAGGTATGGCTACACCTTC. This translates into CASRLGQGVRYGYTF.

This clonotype was seen repeatedly, ten times or more. The V call is TRBV28, the J call TRBJ2-7; 9 nucleotides match TRBD2. J gave up 2 bases and V 3 bases, and 2 bases lay outside the gene matches. From germline, CDR1 is MDHEN and CDR2 SYDVKM. This CDR3 has 14 amino acids. This CDR3 reads CASSFLAGTYEQYF. The CDR3 DNA reads as TGTGCCAGCAGTTTCCTAGCGGGAACCTACGAGCAGTACTTC.